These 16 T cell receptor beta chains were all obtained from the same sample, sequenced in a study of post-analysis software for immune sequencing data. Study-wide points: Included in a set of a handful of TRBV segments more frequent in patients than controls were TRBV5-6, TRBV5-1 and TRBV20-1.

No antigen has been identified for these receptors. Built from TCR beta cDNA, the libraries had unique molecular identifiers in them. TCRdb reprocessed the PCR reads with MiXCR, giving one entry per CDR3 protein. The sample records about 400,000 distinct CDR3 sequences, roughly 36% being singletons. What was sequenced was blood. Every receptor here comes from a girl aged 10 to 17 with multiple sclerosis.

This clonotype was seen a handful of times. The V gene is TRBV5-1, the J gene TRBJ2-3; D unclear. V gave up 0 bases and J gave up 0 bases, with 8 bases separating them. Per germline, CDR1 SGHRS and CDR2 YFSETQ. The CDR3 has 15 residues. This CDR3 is CASSLDSSSTDTQYF. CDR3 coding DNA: TGCGCCAGCAGCTTGGACAGTTCTAGCACAGATACGCAGTATTTT.

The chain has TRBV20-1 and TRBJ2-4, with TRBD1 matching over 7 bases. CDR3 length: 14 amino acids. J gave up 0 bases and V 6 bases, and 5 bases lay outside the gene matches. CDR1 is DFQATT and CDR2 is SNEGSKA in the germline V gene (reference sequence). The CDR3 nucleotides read TGCAGTGCCCAGACAGGGCTAGCCAAAAACATTCAGTACTTC. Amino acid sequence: CSAQTGLAKNIQYF.

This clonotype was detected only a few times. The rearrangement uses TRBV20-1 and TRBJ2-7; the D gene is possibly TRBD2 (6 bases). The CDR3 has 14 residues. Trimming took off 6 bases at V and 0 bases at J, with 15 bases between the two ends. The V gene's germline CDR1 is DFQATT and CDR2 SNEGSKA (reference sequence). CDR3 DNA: TGCAGTGCCGGACTACCCCCTTCCTCCTACGAGCAGTACTTC. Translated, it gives CSAGLPPSSYEQYF.

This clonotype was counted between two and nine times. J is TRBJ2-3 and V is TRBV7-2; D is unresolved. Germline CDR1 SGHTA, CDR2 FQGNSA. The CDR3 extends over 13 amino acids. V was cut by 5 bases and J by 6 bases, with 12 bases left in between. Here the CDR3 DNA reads TGTGCCAGCAGCCCAAGCAGCCGGGATACGCAGTATTTT. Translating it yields CASSPSSRDTQYF. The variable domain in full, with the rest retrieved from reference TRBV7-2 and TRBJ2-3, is GAGVSQSPSNKVTEKGKDVELRCDPISGHTALYWYRQSLGQGLEFLIYFQGNSAPDKSGLPSDRFSAERTGGSVSTLTIQRTQQEDSAVYLCASSPSSRDTQYFGPGTRLTVL.

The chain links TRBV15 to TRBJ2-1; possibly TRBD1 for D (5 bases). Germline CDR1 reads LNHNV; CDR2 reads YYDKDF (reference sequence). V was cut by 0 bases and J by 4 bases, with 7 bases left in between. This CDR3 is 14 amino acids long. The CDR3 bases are TGTGCCACCAGCAGAGAGGACACTTACAATGAGCAGTTCTTC. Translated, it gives CATSREDTYNEQFF.

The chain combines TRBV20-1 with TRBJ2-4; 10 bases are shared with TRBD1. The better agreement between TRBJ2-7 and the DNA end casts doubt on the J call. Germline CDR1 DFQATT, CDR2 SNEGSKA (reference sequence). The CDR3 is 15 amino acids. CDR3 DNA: TGCAGTGCCCACCGCCGGGACAGGGGCTATGACGAGCAGTACTTC. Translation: CSAHRRDRGYDEQYF.

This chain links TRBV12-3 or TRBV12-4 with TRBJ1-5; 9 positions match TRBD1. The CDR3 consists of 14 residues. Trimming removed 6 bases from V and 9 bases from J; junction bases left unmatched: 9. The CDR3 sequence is CASSLGQGTSPQHF. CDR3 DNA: TGTGCCAGCAGCCTTGGACAGGGGACGTCGCCCCAGCATTTT.

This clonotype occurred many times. CDR3 bases: TGTGCCATCAGTGAGTCGTCGGGGGAAGATACGCAGTATTTT. Its protein product is CAISESSGEDTQYF. The chain combines TRBV10-3 with TRBJ2-3; a weak D match, TRBD2 (6 bases). Germline CDR1 reads ENHRY; CDR2 reads SYGVKD. Trimming took off 0 bases at V and 5 bases at J, with 9 bases between the two ends. This CDR3 has 14 residues.

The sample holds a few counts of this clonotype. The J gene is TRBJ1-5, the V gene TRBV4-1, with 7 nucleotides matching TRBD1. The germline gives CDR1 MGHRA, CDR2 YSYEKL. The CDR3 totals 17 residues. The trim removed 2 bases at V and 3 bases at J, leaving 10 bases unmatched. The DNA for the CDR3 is TGCGCCAGCAGCCAAATCAGGGGACAGACCATCAATCAGCCCCAGCATTTT. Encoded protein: CASSQIRGQTINQPQHF.

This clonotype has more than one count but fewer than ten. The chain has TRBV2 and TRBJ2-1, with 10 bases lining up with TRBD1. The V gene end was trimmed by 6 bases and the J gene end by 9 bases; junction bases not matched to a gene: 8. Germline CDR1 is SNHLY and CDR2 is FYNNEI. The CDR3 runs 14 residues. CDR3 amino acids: CASRRGTGESEQFF. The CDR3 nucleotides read TGTGCCAGCAGAAGAGGGACAGGGGAGTCTGAGCAGTTCTTC. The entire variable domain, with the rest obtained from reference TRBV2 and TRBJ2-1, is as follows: EPEVTQTPSHQVTQMGQEVILRCVPISNHLYFYWYRQILGQKVEFLVSFYNNEISEKSEIFDDQFSVERPDGSNFTLKIRSTKLEDSAMYFCASRRGTGESEQFFGPGTRLTVL.

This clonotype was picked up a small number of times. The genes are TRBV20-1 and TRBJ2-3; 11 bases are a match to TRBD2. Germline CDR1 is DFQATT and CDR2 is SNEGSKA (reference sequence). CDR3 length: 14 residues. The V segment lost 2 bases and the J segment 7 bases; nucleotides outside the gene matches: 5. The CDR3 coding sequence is TGCAGTGCTAGAATAGCGGGGGGGCAAAATACGCAGTATTTT. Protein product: CSARIAGGQNTQYF.

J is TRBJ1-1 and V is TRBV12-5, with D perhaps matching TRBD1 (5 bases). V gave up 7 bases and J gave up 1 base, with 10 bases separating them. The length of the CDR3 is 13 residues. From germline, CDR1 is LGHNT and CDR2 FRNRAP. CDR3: CASARDGNTEAFF. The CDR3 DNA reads TGTGCTAGTGCCCGGGACGGGAACACTGAAGCTTTCTTT.

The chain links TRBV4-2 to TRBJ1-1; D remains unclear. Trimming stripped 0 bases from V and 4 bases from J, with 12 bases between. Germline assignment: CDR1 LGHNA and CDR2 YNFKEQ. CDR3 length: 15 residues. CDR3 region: CASSQDPGGITEAFF. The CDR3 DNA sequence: TGTGCCAGCAGCCAAGATCCTGGCGGAATCACTGAAGCTTTCTTT.

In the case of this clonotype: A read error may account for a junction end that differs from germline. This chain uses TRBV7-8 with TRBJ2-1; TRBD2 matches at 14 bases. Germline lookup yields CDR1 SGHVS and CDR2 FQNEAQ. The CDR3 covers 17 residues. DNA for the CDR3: TGCGCCAGCAGCCTCGGACTAGCGGGGGGACCGTACAATGAGCAGTTCTTC. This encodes CASSLGLAGGPYNEQFF.

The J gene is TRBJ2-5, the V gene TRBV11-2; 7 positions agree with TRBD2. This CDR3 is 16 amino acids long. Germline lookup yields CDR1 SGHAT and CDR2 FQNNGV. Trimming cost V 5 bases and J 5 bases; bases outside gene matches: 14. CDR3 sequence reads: CASSQGRGGGGETQYF. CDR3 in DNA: TGTGCCAGCAGCCAGGGCCGGGGCGGGGGAGGTGAGACCCAGTACTTC. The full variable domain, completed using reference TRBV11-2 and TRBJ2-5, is EAGVAQSPRYKIIEKRQSVAFWCNPISGHATLYWYQQILGQGPKLLIQFQNNGVVDDSQLPKDRFSAERLKGVDSTLKIQPAKLEDSAVYLCASSQGRGGGGETQYFGPGTRLLVL.

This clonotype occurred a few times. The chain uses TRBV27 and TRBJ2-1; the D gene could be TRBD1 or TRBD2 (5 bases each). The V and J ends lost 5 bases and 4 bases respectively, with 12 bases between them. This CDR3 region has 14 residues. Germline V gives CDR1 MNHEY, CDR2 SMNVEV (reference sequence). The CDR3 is CASSNEGFYNEQFF. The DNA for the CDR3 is TGTGCCAGCAGTAACGAGGGGTTTTACAATGAGCAGTTCTTC.